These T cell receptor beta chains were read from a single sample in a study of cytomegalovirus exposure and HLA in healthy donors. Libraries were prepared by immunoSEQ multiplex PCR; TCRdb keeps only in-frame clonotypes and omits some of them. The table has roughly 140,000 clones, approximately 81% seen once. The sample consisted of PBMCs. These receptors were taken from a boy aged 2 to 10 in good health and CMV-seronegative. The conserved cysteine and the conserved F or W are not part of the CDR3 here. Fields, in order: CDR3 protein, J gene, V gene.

CDR3aa: ASSEAGRSNSPLH
j_gene: TRBJ1-6
v_gene: TRBV6-1

CDR3aa: SSSFAKGQGRNQPQH
j_gene: TRBJ1-5
v_gene: TRBV7-9

CDR3aa: ATSRYRQTLLAKNIQY
j_gene: TRBJ2-4
v_gene: TRBV15

CDR3aa: ASSAHGFGSSYEQY
j_gene: TRBJ2-7
v_gene: TRBV10-1

CDR3aa: ASSYRGSLEKLF
j_gene: TRBJ1-4
v_gene: TRBV6-5

CDR3aa: SVEPRSAGAHEQY
j_gene: TRBJ2-7
v_gene: TRBV29-1

CDR3aa: ASSSAQGYGYT
j_gene: TRBJ1-2
v_gene: TRBV5-4

CDR3aa: ASSPRTSGSGVYEQY
j_gene: TRBJ2-7
v_gene: TRBV9

CDR3aa: ASSFGVLGEHSSYNEQF
j_gene: TRBJ2-1
v_gene: TRBV28

CDR3aa: ASSLDSRETQY
j_gene: TRBJ2-5
v_gene: TRBV5-1

CDR3aa: ASTQGRKNTEAF
j_gene: TRBJ1-1
v_gene: TRBV28

CDR3aa: ASSSTPNRVYEQY
j_gene: TRBJ2-7
v_gene: TRBV28

CDR3aa: AIYRDSADTQY
j_gene: TRBJ2-3
v_gene: TRBV10-3

CDR3aa: ASSLGGAQETQY
j_gene: TRBJ2-5
v_gene: TRBV4-2

CDR3aa: ASSFSDIKNTEAF
j_gene: TRBJ1-1
v_gene: TRBV7-9

CDR3aa: ATSRVAGPADEQF
j_gene: TRBJ2-1
v_gene: TRBV15

CDR3aa: ASSGAGRTVAVDEQF
j_gene: TRBJ2-1
v_gene: TRBV4-2

CDR3aa: ATSPTGYGYT
j_gene: TRBJ1-2
v_gene: TRBV6-5

CDR3aa: SAAIAGEQF
j_gene: TRBJ2-1
v_gene: TRBV20-1

CDR3aa: ASSSTFGSGETQY
j_gene: TRBJ2-5
v_gene: TRBV11-1

CDR3aa: ASSEQGRDGYT
j_gene: TRBJ1-2
v_gene: TRBV2

CDR3aa: ASSTTRATQY
j_gene: TRBJ2-3
v_gene: TRBV19

CDR3aa: ASSLVAGPNEKLF
j_gene: TRBJ1-4
v_gene: TRBV5-1

CDR3aa: ASSMGRGGAEPQH
j_gene: TRBJ1-5
v_gene: TRBV5-1

CDR3aa: ASSPITRAAGELF
j_gene: TRBJ2-2
v_gene: TRBV28

CDR3aa: ASTQPDRGKLF
j_gene: TRBJ1-4
v_gene: TRBV28

CDR3aa: ASSFRGVAGPSTDTQY
j_gene: TRBJ2-3
v_gene: TRBV11-1

CDR3aa: GSGQLNTEAF
j_gene: TRBJ1-1
v_gene: TRBV2

CDR3aa: AWSGGDDQPQH
j_gene: TRBJ1-5
v_gene: TRBV30

CDR3aa: ATQGPYGNEQY
j_gene: TRBJ2-7
v_gene: TRBV6-1

CDR3aa: ASSAGVVPEAF
j_gene: TRBJ1-1
v_gene: TRBV21-1

CDR3aa: ASSPKLAYNEQF
j_gene: TRBJ2-1
v_gene: TRBV4-3

CDR3aa: ASNTGQGAVGYGYT
j_gene: TRBJ1-2
v_gene: TRBV19